This paragraph covers one T cell receptor beta chain sequence. The protocol was immunoSEQ multiplex PCR, while the TCRdb copy is restricted to in-frame clones and leaves out a portion. The data show some 120,000 clones, roughly 87% seen once. The sample comes from a study of control samples from healthy donors and cancer patients. What was sequenced was blood. The clonotype comes from a man aged 35 to 55 in good health.

This CDR3 is CASLGQAGQPQHF. CDR3 nucleotides: TGTGCCAGCTTAGGACAGGCGGGGCAGCCCCAGCATTTT. The chain employs TRBV2 and TRBJ1-5, with 7 bases matching TRBD1. This CDR3 has 13 residues. Germline V gene sequence: CDR1 SNHLY, CDR2 FYNNEI. The junction had 8 bases not matched to a gene; V was cut back by 8 bases and J by 7 bases.